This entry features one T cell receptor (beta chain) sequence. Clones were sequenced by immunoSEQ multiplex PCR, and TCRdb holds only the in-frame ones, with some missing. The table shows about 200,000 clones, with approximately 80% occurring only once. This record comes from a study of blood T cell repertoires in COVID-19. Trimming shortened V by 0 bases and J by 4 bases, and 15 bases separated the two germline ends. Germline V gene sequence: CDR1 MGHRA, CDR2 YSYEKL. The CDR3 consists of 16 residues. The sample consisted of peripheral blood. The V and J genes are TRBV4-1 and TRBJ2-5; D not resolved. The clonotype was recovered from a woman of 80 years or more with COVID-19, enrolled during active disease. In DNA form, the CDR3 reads TGCGCCAGCAGCCAAGATCCAGGTCACCCCGGAGAGACCCAGTACTTC. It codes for CASSQDPGHPGETQYF.